This TCR beta chain was sequenced in a study of T-cell reconstitution after alpha-beta-depleted transplantation in children (dated by TCRdb to the mid-2010s). Study-level background: Using TCR repertoire profiling, the study followed T-cell immune reconstitution in a quantitative way in children after TCRalphabeta/CD19-depleted allogeneic hematopoietic cell transplantation.

Worth noting for this clonotype: This receptor's antigen is unknown. Base qualities were left out, and no much larger clone turns up one base away.

Compared with germline, V lacks 6 bases and J lacks 6 bases; bases without a gene match: 12. The germline V gene (reference sequence) provides CDR1 DFQATT and CDR2 SNEGSKA. From the cysteine up to the phenylalanine, the CDR3 has a length of 15 residues. The sequence is cut down to CDR3 DNA, 45 bases in frame from base 1. Summary of the overall study and its limitations: Apparently early alphabetaT-cell count recovery about two months after transplant reportedly relied on only several hundred rapidly expanded clones derived from non-depleted graft cells. In some patients, high TCRbeta diversity at day 60 was attributed to recipient T cells and intrathymic progenitors that had survived conditioning. Over the following months the frequencies of hyperexpanded clones went down, and after one year T-cell counts and TCRbeta diversity were mostly credited to newly produced T cells.

The protocol used for the library was PCR. The data were produced on an Illumina HiSeq 2500. TCR libraries were prepared with molecular barcoding, using unique molecular identifiers to normalize TCRbeta repertoire quantification. The raw public data were reprocessed by TCRdb itself: fastp quality trimming at Q25, MiXCR clonotype calling, in-frame beta chains only. Identical CDR3 proteins give one entry, which carries the most common genes and DNA. The sample profile shows under 850,000 distinct CDR3 sequences; roughly 14% of them were found once. The ten largest clones capture 0.75% to 0.85% of the sample. The sample's treatment or condition label, decoded: allogeneic hematopoietic cell transplantation with graft depleted of TCRalphabeta T cells and CD19 B cells. Transplant recipients were children who received TCRalphabeta/CD19-depleted allogeneic hematopoietic cell grafts.

The sample was PBMCs, taken before TCRalphabeta/CD19-depleted stem cell transplant. This clonotype was obtained from a girl aged 2-10 years with congenital amegakaryocytic thrombocytopenia, due to receive a stem cell transplant. This chain is built from TRBV20-1 and TRBJ2-3; a stretch of 10 junction bases matches TRBD2. CDR3 reads: CSAPGTSGTGDTQYF. The DNA sequence is as follows: TGCAGTGCCCCAGGAACTAGCGGGACTGGTGATACGCAGTATTTT.